The source of this T cell receptor (beta chain) is a study of patients and donors after allogeneic stem cell transplantation. This clonotype showed up many times. There are 12 residues in the CDR3. V lost 6 bases and J 1 base, leaving 5 bases between the germline ends. Per germline, CDR1 ENHRY and CDR2 SYGVKD. MiXCR, applied by TCRdb to the RT-PCR reads, yields one record per CDR3 protein. The sample shows hundreds of thousands of distinct CDR3 sequences, approximately 16% of them seen only once. The sample was blood, either unsorted or a sorted T cell fraction (not recorded which). This receptor was obtained from a human donor who was either an allogeneic HSCT recipient or a stem cell or donor lymphocyte infusion donor (not recorded which). It is not recorded whose cells these are; they may come from a transplant donor. The chain combines TRBV10-3 with TRBJ2-3; perhaps TRBD2 as D (5 bases). This CDR3 is CAIRRGTDTQYF. The CDR3 bases are TGTGCCATCAGGAGGGGCACAGATACGCAGTATTTT.